This T cell receptor (beta chain) was documented in a study of naive and memory T cell subsets. Broader study findings: Over 85% of naive TCR sequences appeared only once after error correction, unlike memory subsets.

The V gene end was trimmed by 6 bases and the J gene end by 4 bases; junction bases not matched to a gene: 13. Germline values: CDR1 DFQATT, CDR2 SNEGSKA (reference sequence). The CDR3 runs 15 residues. Two oligonucleotides, mixed equimolar, formed the beta constant-region primer covering TRBC1 and TRBC2. The cDNA 3' end received a ligated single-stranded oligonucleotide carrying the SP2 primer and a 12-nucleotide UMI. Nested alpha and beta constant-region primers with the SP2 primer drove four PCR rounds on ligated cDNA. TCRdb independently ran MiXCR on the UMI-ligation and nested PCR reads; one entry per CDR3 protein. The sample lists 75,000 to 85,000 distinct CDR3 sequences; over 10% were seen once. This clonotype showed up just a few times. As yet, its antigen is unknown.

The chain carries TRBV20-1 and TRBJ2-3; TRBD2 matches 7 bases. Sequencing used central memory CD4+ T cells from blood. The source of this sequence is a human donor in good health. The CDR3 reads CSAYGGDYTSDTQYF. In DNA form, the CDR3 reads TGCAGTGCCTATGGGGGGGACTATACCTCAGATACGCAGTATTTT.